Below, 26 T cell receptor beta chains from the same sample are listed, as sequenced in a study of T cell responses to AZD1222 COVID-19 vaccine. Using immunoSEQ multiplex PCR, the repertoire was profiled, and TCRdb retains in-frame clones only, with some absent. The data show 250,000 to 300,000 clones, approximately 94% seen once. Here the sequenced sample was peripheral blood, taken 28 days after the second AZD1222 dose. The receptors derive from an adult who received the AZD1222 COVID-19 vaccine.

V gene TRBV5-4 combines with J gene TRBJ2-5; the D is unclear. The CDR3 is 13 amino acids. Germline values: CDR1 SGHNT, CDR2 YYREEE (reference sequence). Trimming removed 2 bases from V and 1 base from J, with 6 bases in between. As DNA, the CDR3 is TGTGCCAGCAGCTTCGACGGCCAAGAGACCCAGTACTTC. Amino acids: CASSFDGQETQYF. Drawing the rest from reference TRBV5-4 and TRBJ2-5, the complete variable domain is ETGVTQSPTHLIKTRGQQVTLRCSSQSGHNTVSWYQQALGQGPQFIFQYYREEENGRGNFPPRFSGLQFPNYSSELNVNALELDDSALYLCASSFDGQETQYFGPGTRLLVL.

The V and J genes are TRBV6-5 and TRBJ2-5, with a possible D match to TRBD2 (6 bases). CDR1 and CDR2 (germline): MNHEY, SVGAGI. V lost 2 bases to trimming and J lost 2 bases, with 15 bases between them. The CDR3 length is 16 residues. CDR3 in DNA: TGTGCCAGCAGTTACCAGCTCACCGGGAGTCAAGAGACCCAGTACTTC. Translation gives CASSYQLTGSQETQYF.

CDR3 bases: TGTGCCAGCACTTTGCGGCCGAACACTGAAGCTTTCTTT. Encoded protein: CASTLRPNTEAFF. This rearrangement joins TRBV28 to TRBJ1-1; D is undetermined. Deletions cut 7 bases from V and 1 base from J, with 10 bases between. The CDR3 length is 13 residues. Germline CDR1 is MDHEN and CDR2 is SYDVKM.

The chain recombines TRBV5-1 with TRBJ2-3; TRBD1 aligns across 7 bases. Germline V gives CDR1 SGHRS, CDR2 YFSETQ. The CDR3 consists of 15 residues. J gave up 2 bases and V 1 base, and 4 bases lay outside the gene matches. CDR3 nucleotide sequence: TGCGCCAGCAGCTTGAGGGGGCAGGTCACAGATACGCAGTATTTT. Protein product: CASSLRGQVTDTQYF.

V and J are TRBV28 and TRBJ2-7; TRBD2 is a possible D gene (6 bases). Trimming stripped 6 bases from V and 7 bases from J, with 16 bases between. Looked up from germline, CDR1 is MDHEN and CDR2 is SYDVKM. This CDR3 contains 13 residues. CDR3: CASRTGLKQEQYF. The CDR3 coding sequence is TGTGCCAGCAGAACGGGACTGAAGCAGGAGCAGTACTTC.

CDR3 DNA sequence: TGTGCCAGCAGTGAAGCAGGGGGCATGAATGAAGCTTTCTTT. Residues: CASSEAGGMNEAFF. The chain links TRBV6-1 to TRBJ1-1, with TRBD1 matching 7 bases. Trimming cost V 0 bases and J 7 bases; bases outside gene matches: 5. The CDR3 has 14 amino acids. Germline V gene data show CDR1 as MNHNS and CDR2 as SASEGT.

On this clone: Other nucleotide sequences from this sample produce the same CDR3. V usage is TRBV15 and J usage is TRBJ2-7; D is unclear. Trimming shortened V by 0 bases and J by 4 bases, and 4 bases separated the two germline ends. Germline V gives CDR1 LNHNV, CDR2 YYDKDF (reference sequence). This CDR3 has 12 amino acids. CDR3 bases: TGTGCCACCAGCAGAGATCGATACGAGCAGTACTTC. It yields the protein CATSRDRYEQYF.

This chain uses TRBV7-6 with TRBJ2-5; D not resolved. V was cut by 0 bases and J by 5 bases, with 7 bases left in between. Germline V gene data show CDR1 as SGHVS and CDR2 as FNYEAQ. This CDR3 has 13 amino acids. The CDR3, as DNA: TGTGCCAGCAGCTTAGCGCTTGGGGAGACCCAGTACTTC. This sequence encodes CASSLALGETQYF.

The chain carries TRBV9 and TRBJ1-4, with D tentatively TRBD1 (5 bases). Between the trimmed V and J ends, which lost 3 bases and 4 bases, there was a span of 13 bases. This CDR3 spans 15 amino acids. CDR1 is SGDLS, CDR2 YYNGEE, per germline. The CDR3 region has the DNA TGTGCCAGCAGCGGGGGACCGACGGGTAATGAAAAACTGTTTTTT. Residues: CASSGGPTGNEKLFF.

CDR3 in amino acids: CASSVANEQFF. The CDR3, as DNA: TGTGCCAGCAGTGTGGCCAATGAGCAGTTCTTC. The V gene is TRBV2, the J gene TRBJ2-1; D remains unclear. Germline V gene lookup returns CDR1 SNHLY and CDR2 FYNNEI. CDR3 length equals 11 residues. The germline V and J ends were trimmed by 4 bases and 6 bases, with 4 bases remaining between them.

The rearrangement links TRBV19 to TRBJ2-3, with D perhaps TRBD1 (6 bases). V lost 11 bases and J lost 4, with 16 bases in between. There are 13 residues in the CDR3. CDR1 and CDR2 from the germline V gene are LNHDA and SQIVND (reference sequence). This chain's CDR3 is CAVGVQGADTQYF. CDR3 coding DNA: TGTGCCGTGGGGGTACAGGGTGCAGATACGCAGTATTTT.

The J gene is TRBJ1-1, the V gene TRBV28; a possible D gene is TRBD1 (5 bases). There are 15 residues in the CDR3. Looked up from germline, CDR1 is MDHEN and CDR2 is SYDVKM. Trimming removed 5 bases at V and 3 bases at J, with 16 bases between. CDR3 residues: CASSVPVRADTEAFF. The CDR3 DNA is TGTGCCAGCAGTGTACCTGTCAGGGCGGACACTGAAGCTTTCTTT.

This chain links TRBV7-9 with TRBJ2-1; D may match TRBD1 or TRBD2 (5 bases each). Trimming stripped 2 bases from V and 6 bases from J, with 17 bases between. The CDR3 loop spans 16 amino acids. Germline V gene data show CDR1 as SEHNR and CDR2 as FQNEAQ (reference sequence). The CDR3 DNA reads as TGTGCCAGCAGCTTATATGGCCCTTTGGGACGCAATGAGCAGTTCTTC. Translating gives CASSLYGPLGRNEQFF.

The chain joins TRBV28 to TRBJ2-3; D call uncertain. The ends were cut back, 7 bases at V and 5 bases at J, with 10 bases in the middle. The germline CDR1 and CDR2 sequences are MDHEN and SYDVKM. The CDR3 totals 12 residues. The CDR3 sequence is CASNGLGDTQYF. The CDR3 DNA sequence: TGTGCCAGCAACGGCCTCGGAGATACGCAGTATTTT.

The chain couples TRBV2 to TRBJ1-1; D perhaps matches TRBD1 (6 bases). Germline V gives CDR1 SNHLY, CDR2 FYNNEI. V was cut by 6 bases and J by 3 bases, with 17 bases left in between. The CDR3 contains 15 residues. CDR3 DNA sequence: TGTGCCAGCAGGGACAGACCCTATCGGGACACTGAAGCTTTCTTT. Its translation is CASRDRPYRDTEAFF.

The V and J genes are TRBV4-2 and TRBJ1-5; no clear D gene. The CDR3 has 15 residues. Trimming removed 0 bases from V and 5 bases from J, with 11 bases in between. CDR1 and CDR2 from the germline V gene are LGHNA and YNFKEQ. The CDR3 DNA is TGTGCCAGCAGCCAAGATTGGGCGGCCTATCAGCCCCAGCATTTT. This encodes CASSQDWAAYQPQHF.

As regards this clone: Different DNA sequences within this sample yield the same CDR3. The chain employs TRBV18 and TRBJ1-2, with 8 bases matching TRBD1. Unmatched junction bases numbered 3, after V lost 3 bases and J lost 3 bases. Germline V gene data show CDR1 as KGHSH and CDR2 as LQKENI. The CDR3 is 14 residues long. The CDR3 region has the DNA TGTGCCAGCTCACCCGACAGGGGTTACTATGGCTACACCTTC. The encoded protein is CASSPDRGYYGYTF.

J is TRBJ1-5 and V is TRBV28, with D perhaps matching TRBD1 (5 bases). Germline V gene data show CDR1 as MDHEN and CDR2 as SYDVKM. The CDR3 is 15 residues long. Trimming shortened V by 3 bases and J by 6 bases, and 15 bases separated the two germline ends. CDR3 sequence (DNA): TGTGCCAGCAGTTTGCCCGGGGGGTCCACTCAGCCCCAGCATTTT. This sequence encodes CASSLPGGSTQPQHF.

This clone was recorded only once. The V call is TRBV19, the J call TRBJ2-2, with 10 bases that match TRBD1. After removal of 6 bases from V and 0 bases from J, the junction contained 4 bases not matched to a gene. The CDR3 loop spans 16 amino acids. The germline CDR1 and CDR2 sequences are LNHDA and SQIVND (reference sequence). The CDR3 sequence: CASSDRGRPNTGELFF. DNA for the CDR3: TGTGCCAGTAGCGACAGGGGGCGACCGAACACCGGGGAGCTGTTTTTT.

V and J are TRBV5-5 and TRBJ2-1; D may correspond to TRBD1 or TRBD2 (5 bases each). Per germline, CDR1 SGHKS and CDR2 YYEKEE (reference sequence). This CDR3 region has 14 residues. Trimming cost V 4 bases and J 2 bases, with 10 bases left between them. Here the CDR3 DNA reads TGTGCCAGCAGCCTAGGGGACCCCTACAATGAGCAGTTCTTC. Its translation is CASSLGDPYNEQFF.

This clone showed up just once. The chain combines TRBV7-2 with TRBJ1-2, with D unclear. Germline V CDR1 and CDR2: SGHTA, FQGNSA. The CDR3 has 13 amino acids. Deletions cut 6 bases from V and 2 bases from J, with 10 bases between. Written as DNA, the CDR3 is TGTGCCAGCAGTGATTTTTCGAACTATGGCTACACCTTC. It encodes CASSDFSNYGYTF. Full variable domain (missing parts from reference TRBV7-2 and TRBJ1-2): GAGVSQSPSNKVTEKGKDVELRCDPISGHTALYWYRQSLGQGLEFLIYFQGNSAPDKSGLPSDRFSAERTGGSVSTLTIQRTQQEDSAVYLCASSDFSNYGYTFGSGTRLTVV.

V gene TRBV15 combines with J gene TRBJ2-7; 12 bases line up with TRBD1. This CDR3 contains 16 residues. The germline V gene has CDR1 LNHNV and CDR2 YYDKDF (reference sequence). The V and J ends lost 1 base and 6 bases, in that order; junction bases with no gene match: 7. The CDR3 nucleotides are TGTGCCACCAGCAGAGTAGCCGGGACAGGGGGCGGCGAGCAGTACTTC. This translates into CATSRVAGTGGGEQYF.

V gene TRBV5-8 combines with J gene TRBJ1-6; the D gene is possibly TRBD1 (5 bases). Trimming removed 7 bases at V and 4 bases at J, with 15 bases between. The CDR3 is made up of 15 amino acids. CDR1 and CDR2 (germline): SGHTS, YDEGEE. The CDR3 region has the DNA TGTGCCAGCCGGGACCGCACCCCTTATAATTCACCCCTCCACTTT. Its translation is CASRDRTPYNSPLHF.

This chain connects TRBV5-1 to TRBJ2-4, with unresolved D. This CDR3 is 19 amino acids long. Germline loops: CDR1 SGHRS, CDR2 YFSETQ. Trimming removed 0 bases at V and 0 bases at J, with 19 bases between. CDR3 region: CASSLAGLEGPLAKNIQYF. The DNA for the CDR3 is TGCGCCAGCAGCTTGGCCGGTTTGGAAGGACCCCTAGCCAAAAACATTCAGTACTTC.

This clone was found a few times. V gene TRBV7-2 combines with J gene TRBJ2-2, with TRBD2 matching 11 bases. The trim removed 5 bases at V and 6 bases at J, leaving 8 bases unmatched. From germline, CDR1 is SGHTA and CDR2 FQGNSA. This CDR3 has 16 residues. CDR3 DNA: TGTGCCAGCAGCCTTCTGACTAGCGGGACGGCCGGGGAGCTGTTTTTT. Encoded protein: CASSLLTSGTAGELFF.

The chain uses TRBV28 and TRBJ1-2; 8 bases line up with TRBD1. Germline V gene data show CDR1 as MDHEN and CDR2 as SYDVKM. V lost 5 bases and J lost 4; bases outside the gene matches: 6. This CDR3 spans 14 amino acids. The CDR3, as DNA: TGTGCCAGCAGTCGCGGACAGGGTAGCTATGGCTACACCTTC. Protein product: CASSRGQGSYGYTF.